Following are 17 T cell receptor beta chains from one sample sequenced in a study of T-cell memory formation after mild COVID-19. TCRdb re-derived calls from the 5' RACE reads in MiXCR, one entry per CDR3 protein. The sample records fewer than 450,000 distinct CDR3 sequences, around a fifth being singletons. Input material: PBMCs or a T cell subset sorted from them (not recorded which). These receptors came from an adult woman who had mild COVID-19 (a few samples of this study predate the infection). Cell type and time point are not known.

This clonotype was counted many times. DNA of the CDR3: TGTGCCAGCAGCTTCGAGCCAGAAGTTAAAGGTCAGCCCCAGCATTTT. This sequence encodes CASSFEPEVKGQPQHF. The genes are TRBV7-8 and TRBJ1-5; no clear D gene. The V gene's germline CDR1 is SGHVS and CDR2 FQNEAQ. Trimming left V 3 bases short and J 6 bases short, with 18 bases between. CDR3 length: 16 amino acids.

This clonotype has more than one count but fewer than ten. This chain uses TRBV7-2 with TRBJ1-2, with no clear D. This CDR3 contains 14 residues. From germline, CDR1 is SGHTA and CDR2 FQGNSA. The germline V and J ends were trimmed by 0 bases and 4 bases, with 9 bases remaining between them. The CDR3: CASSLAGEPYGYTF. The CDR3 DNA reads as TGTGCCAGCAGCTTAGCGGGAGAACCCTATGGCTACACCTTC.

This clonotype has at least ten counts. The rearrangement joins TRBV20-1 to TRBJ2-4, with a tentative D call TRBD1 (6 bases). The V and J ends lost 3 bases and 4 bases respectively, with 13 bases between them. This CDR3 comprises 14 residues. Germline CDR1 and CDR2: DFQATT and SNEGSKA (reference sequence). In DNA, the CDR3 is TGCAGTGCTAGTTATGGGACAATGAAAAACATTCAGTACTTC. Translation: CSASYGTMKNIQYF.

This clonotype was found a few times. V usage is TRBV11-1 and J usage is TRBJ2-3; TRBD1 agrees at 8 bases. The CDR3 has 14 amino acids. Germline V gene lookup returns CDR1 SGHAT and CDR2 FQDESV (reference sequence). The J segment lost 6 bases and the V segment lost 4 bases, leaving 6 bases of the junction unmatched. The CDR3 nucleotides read TGTGCCAGCAGCTCCCACAGGGGGTCCGATACGCAGTATTTT. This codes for CASSSHRGSDTQYF.

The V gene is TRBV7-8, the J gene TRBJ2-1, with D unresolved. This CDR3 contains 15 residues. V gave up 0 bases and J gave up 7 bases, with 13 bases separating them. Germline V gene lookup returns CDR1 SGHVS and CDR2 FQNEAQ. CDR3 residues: CASSLAGGFKNEQFF. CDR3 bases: TGTGCCAGCAGCTTAGCGGGCGGATTCAAAAATGAGCAGTTCTTC.

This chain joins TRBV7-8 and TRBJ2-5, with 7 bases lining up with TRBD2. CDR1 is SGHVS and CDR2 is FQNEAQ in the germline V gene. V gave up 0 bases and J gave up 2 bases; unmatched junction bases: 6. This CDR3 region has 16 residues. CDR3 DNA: TGTGCCAGCAGCTTAGCGGGAGGGGCCCCACAAGAGACCCAGTACTTC. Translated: CASSLAGGAPQETQYF.

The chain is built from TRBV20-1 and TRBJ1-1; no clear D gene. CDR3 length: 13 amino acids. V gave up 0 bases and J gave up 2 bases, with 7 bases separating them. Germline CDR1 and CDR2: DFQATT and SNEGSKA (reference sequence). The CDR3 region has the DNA TGCAGTGCTAGAGATGGCGGTAACACTGAAGCTTTCTTT. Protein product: CSARDGGNTEAFF.

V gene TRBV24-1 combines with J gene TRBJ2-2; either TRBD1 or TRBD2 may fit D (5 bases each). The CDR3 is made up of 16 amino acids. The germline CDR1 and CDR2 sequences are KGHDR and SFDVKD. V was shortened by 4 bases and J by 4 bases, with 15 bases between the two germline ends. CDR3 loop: CATSELDGTITGELFF. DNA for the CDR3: TGTGCCACCAGTGAGCTGGACGGGACGATCACCGGGGAGCTGTTTTTT.

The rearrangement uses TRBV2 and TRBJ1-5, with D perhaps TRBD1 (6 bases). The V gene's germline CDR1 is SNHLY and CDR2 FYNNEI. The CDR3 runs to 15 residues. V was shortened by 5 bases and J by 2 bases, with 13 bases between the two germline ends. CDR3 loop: CASSQRTAGNQPQHF. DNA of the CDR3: TGTGCCAGCAGTCAAAGGACAGCGGGCAATCAGCCCCAGCATTTT.

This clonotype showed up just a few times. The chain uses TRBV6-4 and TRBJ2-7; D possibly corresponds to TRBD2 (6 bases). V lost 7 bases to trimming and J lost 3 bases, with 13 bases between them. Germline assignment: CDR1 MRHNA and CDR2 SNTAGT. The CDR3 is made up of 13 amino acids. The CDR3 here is CASTDEEGYEQYF. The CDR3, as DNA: TGTGCCAGCACCGACGAGGAGGGCTACGAGCAGTACTTC.

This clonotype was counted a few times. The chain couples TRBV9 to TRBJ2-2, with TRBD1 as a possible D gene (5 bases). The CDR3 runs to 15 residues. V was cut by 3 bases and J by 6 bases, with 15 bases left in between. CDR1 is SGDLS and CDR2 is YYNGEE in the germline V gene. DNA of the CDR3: TGTGCCAGCAGCGAGGGGAAAGGTTATGCCGGGGAGCTGTTTTTT. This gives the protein CASSEGKGYAGELFF.

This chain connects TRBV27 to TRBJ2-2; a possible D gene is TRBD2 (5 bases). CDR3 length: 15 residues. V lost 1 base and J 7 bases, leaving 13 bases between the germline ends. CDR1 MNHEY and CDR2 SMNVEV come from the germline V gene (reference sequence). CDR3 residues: CASSLWAGGGGELFF. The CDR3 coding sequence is TGTGCCAGCAGTTTATGGGCAGGCGGAGGCGGGGAGCTGTTTTTT.

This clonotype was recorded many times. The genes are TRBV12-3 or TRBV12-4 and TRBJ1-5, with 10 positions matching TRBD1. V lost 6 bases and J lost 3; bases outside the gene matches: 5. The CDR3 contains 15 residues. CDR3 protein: CASSQGQGNNQPQHF. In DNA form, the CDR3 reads TGTGCCAGCAGCCAGGGACAGGGGAACAATCAGCCCCAGCATTTT.

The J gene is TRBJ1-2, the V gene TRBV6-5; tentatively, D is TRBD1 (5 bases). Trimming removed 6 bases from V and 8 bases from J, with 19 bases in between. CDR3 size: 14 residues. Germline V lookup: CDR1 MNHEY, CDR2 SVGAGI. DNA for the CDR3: TGTGCCAGCAGCCGCGATGGGGGGTTATCAGGCTACACCTTC. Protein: CASSRDGGLSGYTF.

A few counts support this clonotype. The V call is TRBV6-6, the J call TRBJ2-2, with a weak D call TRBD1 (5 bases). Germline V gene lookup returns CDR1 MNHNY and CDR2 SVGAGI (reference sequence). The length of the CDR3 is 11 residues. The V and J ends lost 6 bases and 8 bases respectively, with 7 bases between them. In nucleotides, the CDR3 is TGTGCCAGCAGATGGACAGGGGAGCTGTTTTTT. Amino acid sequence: CASRWTGELFF.

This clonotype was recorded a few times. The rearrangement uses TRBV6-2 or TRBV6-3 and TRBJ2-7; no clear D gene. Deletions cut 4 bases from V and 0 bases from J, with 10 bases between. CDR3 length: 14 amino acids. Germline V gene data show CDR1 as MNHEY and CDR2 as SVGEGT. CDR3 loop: CASSSFDGSYEQYF. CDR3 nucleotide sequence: TGTGCCAGCAGTTCCTTTGACGGCTCCTACGAGCAGTACTTC.

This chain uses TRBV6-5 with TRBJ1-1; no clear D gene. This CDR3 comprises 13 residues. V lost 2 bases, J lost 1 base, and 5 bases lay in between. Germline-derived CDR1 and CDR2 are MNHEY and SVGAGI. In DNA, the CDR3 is TGTGCCAGCAGTTACCGGTCGAACACTGAAGCTTTCTTT. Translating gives CASSYRSNTEAFF.